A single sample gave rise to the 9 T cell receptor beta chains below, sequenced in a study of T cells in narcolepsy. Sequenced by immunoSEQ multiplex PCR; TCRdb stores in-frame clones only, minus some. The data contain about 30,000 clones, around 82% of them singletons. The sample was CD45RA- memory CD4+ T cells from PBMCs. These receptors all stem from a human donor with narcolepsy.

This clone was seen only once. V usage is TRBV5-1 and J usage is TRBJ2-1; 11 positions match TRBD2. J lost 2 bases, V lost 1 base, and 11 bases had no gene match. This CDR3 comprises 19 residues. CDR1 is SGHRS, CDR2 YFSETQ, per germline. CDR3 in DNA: TGCGCCAGCAGCTTGCGCATCTCCGGGACTAGCGGTACCTACAATGAGCAGTTCTTC. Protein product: CASSLRISGTSGTYNEQFF.

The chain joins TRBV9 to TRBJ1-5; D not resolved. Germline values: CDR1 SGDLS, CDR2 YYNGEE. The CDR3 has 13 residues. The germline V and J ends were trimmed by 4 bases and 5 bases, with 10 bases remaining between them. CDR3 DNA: TGTGCCAGCAGCATGACAACCGATCAGCCCCAGCATTTT. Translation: CASSMTTDQPQHF.

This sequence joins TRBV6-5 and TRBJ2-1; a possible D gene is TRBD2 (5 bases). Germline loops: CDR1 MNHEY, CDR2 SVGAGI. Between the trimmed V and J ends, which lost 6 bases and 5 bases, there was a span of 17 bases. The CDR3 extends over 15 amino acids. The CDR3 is CASSIGVVGNNEQFF. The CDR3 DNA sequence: TGTGCCAGCAGCATTGGGGTGGTCGGGAACAATGAGCAGTTCTTC.

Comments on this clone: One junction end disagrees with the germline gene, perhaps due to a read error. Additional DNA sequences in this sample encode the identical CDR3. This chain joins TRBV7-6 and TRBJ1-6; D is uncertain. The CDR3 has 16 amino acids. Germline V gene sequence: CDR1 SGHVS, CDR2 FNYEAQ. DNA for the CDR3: TGCGCCAGCAGCTTAGGTAGCGCAGCCTATAATTCACCCCTCCACTTT. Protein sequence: CASSLGSAAYNSPLHF.

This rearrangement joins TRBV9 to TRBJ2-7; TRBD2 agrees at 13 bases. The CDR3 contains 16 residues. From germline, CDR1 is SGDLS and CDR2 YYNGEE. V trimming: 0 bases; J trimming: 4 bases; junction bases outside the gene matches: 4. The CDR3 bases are TGTGCCAGCAGCGTAGGACTAGCGGGAGGTTTGTACGAGCAGTACTTC. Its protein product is CASSVGLAGGLYEQYF.

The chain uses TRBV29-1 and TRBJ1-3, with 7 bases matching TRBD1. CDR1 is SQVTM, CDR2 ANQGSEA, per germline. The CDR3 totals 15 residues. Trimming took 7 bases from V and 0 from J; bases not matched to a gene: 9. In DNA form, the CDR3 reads TGCAGCGACATCACAGACAGGGACTCTGGAAACACCATATATTTT. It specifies CSDITDRDSGNTIYF.

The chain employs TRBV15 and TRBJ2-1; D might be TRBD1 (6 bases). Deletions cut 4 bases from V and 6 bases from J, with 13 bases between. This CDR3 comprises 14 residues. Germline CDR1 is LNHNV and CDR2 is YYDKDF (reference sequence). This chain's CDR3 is CATSIVTGFNEQFF. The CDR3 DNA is TGTGCCACCAGCATAGTTACAGGGTTCAATGAGCAGTTCTTC. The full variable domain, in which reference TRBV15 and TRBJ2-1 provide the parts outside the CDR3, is DAMVIQNPRYQVTQFGKPVTLSCSQTLNHNVMYWYQQKSSQAPKLLFHYYDKDFNNEADTPDNFQSRRPNTSFCFLDIRSPGLGDTAMYLCATSIVTGFNEQFFGPGTRLTVL.

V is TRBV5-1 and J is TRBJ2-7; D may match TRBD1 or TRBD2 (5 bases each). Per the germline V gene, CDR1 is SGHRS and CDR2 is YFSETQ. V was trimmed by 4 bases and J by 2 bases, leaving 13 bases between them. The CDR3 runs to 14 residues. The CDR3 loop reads CASSRDEGAYEQYF. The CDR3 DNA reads TGCGCCAGCAGCCGGGACGAAGGAGCCTACGAGCAGTACTTC.

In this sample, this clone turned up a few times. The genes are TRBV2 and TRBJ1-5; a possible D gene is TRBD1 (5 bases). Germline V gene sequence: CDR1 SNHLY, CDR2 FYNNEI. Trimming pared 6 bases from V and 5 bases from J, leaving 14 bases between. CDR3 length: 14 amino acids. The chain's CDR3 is CASSRTTRDQPQHF. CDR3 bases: TGTGCCAGCAGCCGGACCACCAGGGATCAGCCCCAGCATTTT.